The 23 T cell receptor beta chains presented below share a single source sample, sequenced in a study of shared clonotypes between healthy human individuals. The method was immunoSEQ multiplex PCR; TCRdb's version includes in-frame clones alone and lacks a portion of them. The sample has 2 million to 3 million clones, over 85% seen once. Sequencing input: naive CD4+ T cells from PBMCs. Stated subset: CD45RA+ positively selected. The receptors originated from a man between 18 and 29 years old in good health. Some clones in this sample may be carry-over from other donors' samples.

The chain uses TRBV18 and TRBJ2-7; tentative D call: TRBD1 (6 bases). This CDR3 contains 15 residues. Deletions cut 2 bases from V and 3 bases from J, with 14 bases between. The germline V gene has CDR1 KGHSH and CDR2 LQKENI. CDR3 in DNA: TGTGCCAGCTCACCAGTGCCAGGGACATACTACGAGCAGTACTTC. Protein: CASSPVPGTYYEQYF.

The chain employs TRBV29-1 and TRBJ2-5; 9 bases line up with TRBD1. The end of the DNA is better explained by TRBJ2-7, so the J call may be wrong. Germline V lookup: CDR1 SQVTM, CDR2 ANQGSEA. The CDR3 extends over 14 amino acids. The CDR3, as DNA: TGCAGCGTTGCGCCGGGACAGGGAGACTACGAGCAGTACTTC. Protein: CSVAPGQGDYEQYF.

The chain has TRBV28 and TRBJ1-3; the D is unclear. The CDR3 is 14 residues long. V was pared by 5 bases and J by 2 bases, with 10 bases between. CDR1 is MDHEN, CDR2 SYDVKM, per germline. The CDR3: CASSTTSPGNTIYF. The CDR3 DNA sequence: TGTGCCAGCAGTACCACGTCCCCTGGAAACACCATATATTTT.

The gene calls are TRBV27 and TRBJ2-1; TRBD1 agrees at 7 bases. V dropped 6 bases and J dropped 11; count of bases not matched to a gene: 10. The CDR3 spans 13 residues. The germline gives CDR1 MNHEY, CDR2 SMNVEV (reference sequence). The CDR3 sequence: CASSLVVTGKQFF. Here the CDR3 DNA reads TGTGCCAGCAGCCTAGTGGTGACAGGGAAGCAGTTCTTC.

The rearrangement links TRBV2 to TRBJ1-2, with no clear D. V lost 6 bases, J lost 0 bases, and 11 bases lay in between. The CDR3 sequence is 14 residues long. The V gene's germline CDR1 is SNHLY and CDR2 FYNNEI. Written as DNA, the CDR3 is TGTGCCAGCAGGTTCAGGAGTTCTAACTATGGCTACACCTTC. It translates to CASRFRSSNYGYTF.

V gene TRBV30 combines with J gene TRBJ2-7, with D possibly called TRBD1 or TRBD2 (5 bases each). V was clipped by 2 bases and J by 4 bases, with 18 bases between them. CDR3 length: 15 amino acids. Germline CDR1 is GTSNPN and CDR2 is SVGIG (reference sequence). The CDR3 region has the DNA TGTGCCTGGAGTCTCCGGGACCGGAGGCTATACGAGCAGTACTTC. This sequence encodes CAWSLRDRRLYEQYF.

The V call is TRBV7-3, the J call TRBJ1-1; no firm D call. Germline assignment: CDR1 SGHTA and CDR2 FQGTGA. The CDR3 runs 13 residues. Trimming took 1 base from V and 6 from J, leaving 9 bases between them. The CDR3 sequence is CASSLMGGSEAFF. The DNA of the CDR3 is TGTGCCAGCAGCTTAATGGGAGGGTCTGAAGCTTTCTTT.

V is TRBV9 and J is TRBJ2-2; 8 bases are a match to TRBD2. This CDR3 spans 16 amino acids. With V trimmed by 5 bases and J by 4 bases, 10 bases remained unmatched. CDR1 is SGDLS, CDR2 YYNGEE, per germline. The CDR3 bases are TGTGCCAGCAGTGCCCGGGAGGGAGCTTTCACCGGGGAGCTGTTTTTT. This gives the protein CASSAREGAFTGELFF.

CDR3 sequence: CASSLNRDHTGELFF. In nucleotides, the CDR3 is TGTGCCAGCAGCCTGAACAGGGATCACACCGGGGAGCTGTTTTTT. The J gene is TRBJ2-2, the V gene TRBV7-3, with TRBD1 as a possible D gene (6 bases). The CDR3 has 15 residues. Germline lookup yields CDR1 SGHTA and CDR2 FQGTGA. V was clipped by 5 bases and J by 3 bases, with 13 bases between them.

V gene TRBV9 combines with J gene TRBJ2-5; 9 bases are shared with TRBD2. This CDR3 has 15 amino acids. CDR1 and CDR2 (germline): SGDLS, YYNGEE. Trimming took 1 base from V and 5 from J; bases not matched to a gene: 6. CDR3 protein: CASSVFAGGVETQYF. DNA of the CDR3: TGTGCCAGCAGCGTATTCGCGGGGGGGGTGGAGACCCAGTACTTC.

The chain recombines TRBV5-1 with TRBJ2-1; D is perhaps TRBD1 (6 bases). The length of the CDR3 is 15 residues. Trimming stripped 3 bases from V and 4 bases from J, with 14 bases between. Germline V lookup: CDR1 SGHRS, CDR2 YFSETQ. In nucleotides, the CDR3 is TGCGCCAGCAGCTCCGGGACACAAATTTACAATGAGCAGTTCTTC. This gives the protein CASSSGTQIYNEQFF.

About this clone: In the same sample, other DNA sequences code for this CDR3. The chain uses TRBV28 and TRBJ2-3; 8 nucleotides match TRBD2. The CDR3 sequence is 14 residues long. Losses at the gene ends were 6 bases for V and 0 bases for J; bases not matched to a gene: 2. CDR1 is MDHEN, CDR2 SYDVKM, per germline. The CDR3 loop reads CASSRGGSTDTQYF. The CDR3 bases are TGTGCCAGCAGCCGGGGGGGGAGCACAGATACGCAGTATTTT.

The V and J genes are TRBV9 and TRBJ2-6, with TRBD1 matching 10 bases. This CDR3 spans 20 amino acids. The V segment lost 0 bases and the J segment 1 base; nucleotides outside the gene matches: 10. The germline gives CDR1 SGDLS, CDR2 YYNGEE. This CDR3 reads CASSVALGGQGFSGANVLTF. The CDR3 DNA reads TGTGCCAGCAGCGTAGCTCTCGGGGGACAGGGGTTTTCTGGGGCCAACGTCCTGACTTTC.

The chain joins TRBV5-1 to TRBJ1-1; TRBD1 agrees at 7 bases. Losses at the gene ends were 7 bases for V and 4 bases for J; bases not matched to a gene: 16. The CDR3 is 16 residues long. The V gene's germline CDR1 is SGHRS and CDR2 YFSETQ. The CDR3 spells CASEVGGTDPITEAFF. In nucleotides, the CDR3 is TGCGCCAGCGAGGTTGGCGGGACAGACCCGATCACTGAAGCTTTCTTT.

This chain joins TRBV7-9 and TRBJ2-5; D possibly corresponds to TRBD2 (5 bases). The CDR3 length is 13 residues. V shed 2 bases and J shed 3 bases, with 7 bases lying between them. Per the germline V gene, CDR1 is SEHNR and CDR2 is FQNEAQ (reference sequence). The CDR3 sequence is CASSLSGKETQYF. In nucleotides, the CDR3 is TGTGCCAGCAGCTTATCCGGGAAAGAGACCCAGTACTTC.

The CDR3 here is CASSYGTVNTGELFF. DNA of the CDR3: TGTGCCAGCAGTTATGGGACAGTGAACACCGGGGAGCTGTTTTTT. This chain connects TRBV6-5 to TRBJ2-2, with 7 bases that match TRBD1. CDR1 is MNHEY and CDR2 is SVGAGI in the germline V gene. The CDR3 totals 15 residues. V trimming: 3 bases; J trimming: 1 base; junction bases outside the gene matches: 2.

The chain links TRBV30 to TRBJ1-5; 7 nucleotides match TRBD1. Trimming removed 5 bases from V and 3 bases from J; junction bases left unmatched: 4. The germline gives CDR1 GTSNPN, CDR2 SVGIG (reference sequence). This CDR3 has 13 amino acids. The CDR3 DNA reads TGTGCCTGGGGGGACAGAATCAATCAGCCCCAGCATTTT. Its translation: CAWGDRINQPQHF.

The V call is TRBV5-4, the J call TRBJ2-1; 8 nucleotides match TRBD2. The CDR3 covers 18 residues. Looked up from germline, CDR1 is SGHNT and CDR2 is YYREEE (reference sequence). After removal of 3 bases from V and 8 bases from J, the junction contained 19 bases not matched to a gene. CDR3 in amino acids: CASSSGTSRGWYKDEQFF. DNA for the CDR3: TGTGCCAGCAGCTCCGGGACTAGTAGGGGATGGTATAAGGATGAGCAGTTCTTC.

The gene calls are TRBV11-2 and TRBJ2-1, with D maybe TRBD2 (6 bases). CDR1 SGHAT and CDR2 FQNNGV come from the germline V gene. V gave up 2 bases and J gave up 14 bases, with 16 bases separating them. CDR3 size: 13 residues. The CDR3 coding sequence is TGTGCCAGCAGCTTAACGCACGGGGGAGTAGAGTTCTTC. Translating gives CASSLTHGGVEFF.

This sequence joins TRBV5-1 and TRBJ1-2, with D uncertain. The CDR3 is 13 residues long. Germline V gene sequence: CDR1 SGHRS, CDR2 YFSETQ. Between the trimmed V and J ends, which lost 3 bases and 8 bases, there was a span of 14 bases. CDR3 DNA: TGCGCCAGCAGCTCCGACGGCCGTAGGGGCTACACCTTC. Protein sequence: CASSSDGRRGYTF.

The J gene is TRBJ2-7, the V gene TRBV7-9; weak D call: TRBD1 (6 bases). Trimming removed 1 base from V and 0 bases from J, with 13 bases in between. Looked up from germline, CDR1 is SEHNR and CDR2 is FQNEAQ (reference sequence). The CDR3 has 16 amino acids. Written as DNA, the CDR3 is TGTGCCAGCAGCTTAGATCAGCGCAGGGGCTCCTACGAGCAGTACTTC. Amino acid sequence: CASSLDQRRGSYEQYF.

This rearrangement joins TRBV28 to TRBJ1-2; TRBD1 matches 10 bases. Germline values: CDR1 MDHEN, CDR2 SYDVKM. The CDR3 covers 15 residues. The V segment lost 6 bases and the J segment 2 bases; nucleotides outside the gene matches: 6. DNA of the CDR3: TGTGCCAGCAGGGTGGGACAGGGGCTCAACTATGGCTACACCTTC. Its translation: CASRVGQGLNYGYTF.

The V gene is TRBV7-2, the J gene TRBJ2-1, with TRBD1 matching over 9 bases. This CDR3 is built from 15 residues. Germline CDR1 reads SGHTA; CDR2 reads FQGNSA. The junction had 4 bases not matched to a gene; V was cut back by 5 bases and J by 2 bases. In nucleotides, the CDR3 is TGTGCCAGCAGCCCGGGACAGGGTACCTACAATGAGCAGTTCTTC. Its protein is CASSPGQGTYNEQFF.